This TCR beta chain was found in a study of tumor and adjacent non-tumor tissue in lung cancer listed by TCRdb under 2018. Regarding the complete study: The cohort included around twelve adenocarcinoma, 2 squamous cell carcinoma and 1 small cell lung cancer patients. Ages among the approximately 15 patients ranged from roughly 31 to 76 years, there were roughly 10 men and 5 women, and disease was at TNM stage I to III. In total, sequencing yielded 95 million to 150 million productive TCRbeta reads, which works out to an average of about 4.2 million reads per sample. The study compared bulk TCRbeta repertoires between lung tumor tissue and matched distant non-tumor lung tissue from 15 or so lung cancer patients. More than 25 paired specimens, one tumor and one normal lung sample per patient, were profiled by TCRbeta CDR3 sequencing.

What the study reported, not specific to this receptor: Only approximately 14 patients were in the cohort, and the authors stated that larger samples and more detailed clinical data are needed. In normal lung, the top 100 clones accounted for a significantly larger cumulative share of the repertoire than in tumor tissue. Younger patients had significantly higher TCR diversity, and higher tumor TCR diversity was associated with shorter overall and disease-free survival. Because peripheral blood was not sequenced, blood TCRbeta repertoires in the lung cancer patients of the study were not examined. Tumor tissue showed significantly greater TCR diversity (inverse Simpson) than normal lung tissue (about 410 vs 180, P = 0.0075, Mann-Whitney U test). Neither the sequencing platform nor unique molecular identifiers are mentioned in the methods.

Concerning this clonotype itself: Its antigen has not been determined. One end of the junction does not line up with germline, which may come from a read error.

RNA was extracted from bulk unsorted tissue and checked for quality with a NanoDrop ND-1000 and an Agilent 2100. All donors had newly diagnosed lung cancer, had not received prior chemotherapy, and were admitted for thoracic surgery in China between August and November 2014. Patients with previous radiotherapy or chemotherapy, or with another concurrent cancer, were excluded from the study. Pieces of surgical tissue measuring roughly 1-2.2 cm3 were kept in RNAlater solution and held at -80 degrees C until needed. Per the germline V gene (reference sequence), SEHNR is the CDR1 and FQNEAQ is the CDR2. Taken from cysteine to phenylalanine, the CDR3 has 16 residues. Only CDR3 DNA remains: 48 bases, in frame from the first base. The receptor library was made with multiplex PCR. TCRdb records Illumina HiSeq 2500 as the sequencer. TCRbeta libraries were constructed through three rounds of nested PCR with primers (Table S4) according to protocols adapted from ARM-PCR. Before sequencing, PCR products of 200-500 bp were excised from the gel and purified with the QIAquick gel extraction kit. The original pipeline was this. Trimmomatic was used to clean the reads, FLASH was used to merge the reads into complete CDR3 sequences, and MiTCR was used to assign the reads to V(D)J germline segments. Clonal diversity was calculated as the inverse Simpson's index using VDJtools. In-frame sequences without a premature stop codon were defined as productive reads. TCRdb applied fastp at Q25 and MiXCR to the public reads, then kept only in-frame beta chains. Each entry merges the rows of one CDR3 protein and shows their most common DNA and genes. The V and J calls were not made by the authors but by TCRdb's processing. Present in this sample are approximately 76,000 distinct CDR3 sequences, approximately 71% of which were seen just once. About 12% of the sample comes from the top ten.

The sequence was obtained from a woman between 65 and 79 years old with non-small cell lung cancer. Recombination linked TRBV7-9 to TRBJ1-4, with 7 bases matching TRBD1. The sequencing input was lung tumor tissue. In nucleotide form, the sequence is TGTGCCAGCAGCTCCTGGACAGGCCTGGGGAATGAAAAACTGTTTTTC. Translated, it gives CASSSWTGLGNEKLFF.